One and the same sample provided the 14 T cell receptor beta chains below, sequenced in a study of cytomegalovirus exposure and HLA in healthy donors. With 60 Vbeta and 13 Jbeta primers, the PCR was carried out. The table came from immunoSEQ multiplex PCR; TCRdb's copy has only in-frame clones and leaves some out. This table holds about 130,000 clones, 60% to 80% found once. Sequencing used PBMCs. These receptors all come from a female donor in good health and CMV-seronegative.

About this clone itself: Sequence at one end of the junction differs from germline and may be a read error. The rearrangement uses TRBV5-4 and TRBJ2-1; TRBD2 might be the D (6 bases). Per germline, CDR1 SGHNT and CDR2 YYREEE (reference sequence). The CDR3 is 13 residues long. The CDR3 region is CASSLEEGTGLIF. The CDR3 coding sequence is TGTGCCAGCAGCTTGGAGGAAGGAACGGGACTGATCTTC.

This CDR3 reads CASSTRDLTDTQYF. DNA for the CDR3: TGTGCCAGCAGCACCCGGGACTTGACAGATACGCAGTATTTT. The genes are TRBV7-9 and TRBJ2-3; maybe TRBD2 (6 bases). CDR3 length: 14 residues. The ends were cut back, 5 bases at V and 3 bases at J, with 12 bases in the middle. The germline V gene has CDR1 SEHNR and CDR2 FQNEAQ (reference sequence).

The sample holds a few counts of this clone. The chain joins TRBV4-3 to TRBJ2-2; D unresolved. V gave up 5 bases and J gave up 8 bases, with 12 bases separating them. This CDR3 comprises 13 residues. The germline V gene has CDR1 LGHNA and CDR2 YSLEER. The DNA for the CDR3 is TGCGCCAGCAGCATCCACGAGGCTGGGGAGCTGTTTTTT. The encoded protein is CASSIHEAGELFF.

The chain's CDR3 is CSILDRGGHEQYF. The CDR3, as DNA: TGCAGCATCTTGGACAGGGGTGGCCACGAGCAGTACTTC. V gene TRBV29-1 combines with J gene TRBJ2-7, with 9 positions matching TRBD1. CDR1 and CDR2 (germline): SQVTM, ANQGSEA. Trimming took 8 bases from V and 5 from J; bases not matched to a gene: 10. This CDR3 region has 13 residues.

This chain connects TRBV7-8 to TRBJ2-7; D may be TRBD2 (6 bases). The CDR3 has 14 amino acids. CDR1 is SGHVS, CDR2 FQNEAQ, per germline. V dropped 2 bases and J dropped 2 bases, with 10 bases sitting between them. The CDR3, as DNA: TGTGCCAGCAGCTTAAGGACTACCGCCTACGAGCAGTACTTC. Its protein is CASSLRTTAYEQYF.

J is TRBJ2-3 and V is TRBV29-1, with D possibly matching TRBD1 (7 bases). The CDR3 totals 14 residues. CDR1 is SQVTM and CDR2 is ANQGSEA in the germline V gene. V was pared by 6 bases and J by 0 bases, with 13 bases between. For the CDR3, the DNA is TGCAGCGTCAAACAGGGGACTAGCACAGATACGCAGTATTTT. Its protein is CSVKQGTSTDTQYF.

CDR3 in amino acids: CASSLEVAGNNEQFF. Written as DNA, the CDR3 is TGCGCCAGCAGCTTGGAGGTAGCGGGCAACAATGAGCAGTTCTTC. This chain links TRBV5-1 with TRBJ2-1; 7 bases align to TRBD2. Germline-derived CDR1 and CDR2 are SGHRS and YFSETQ. The trim removed 0 bases at V and 5 bases at J, leaving 5 bases unmatched. The length of the CDR3 is 15 residues.

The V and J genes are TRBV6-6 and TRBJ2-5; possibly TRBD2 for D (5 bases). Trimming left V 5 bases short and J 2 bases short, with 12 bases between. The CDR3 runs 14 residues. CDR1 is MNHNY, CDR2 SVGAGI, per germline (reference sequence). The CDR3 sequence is CASSPHTGQETQYF. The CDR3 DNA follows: TGTGCCAGCAGTCCCCATACGGGGCAAGAGACCCAGTACTTC.

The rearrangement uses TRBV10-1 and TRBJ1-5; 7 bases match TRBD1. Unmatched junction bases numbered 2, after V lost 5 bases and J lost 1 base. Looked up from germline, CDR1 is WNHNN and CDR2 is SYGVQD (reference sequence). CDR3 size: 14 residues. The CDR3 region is CASSSGQSNQPQHF. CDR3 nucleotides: TGCGCCAGCAGTTCGGGACAGAGCAATCAGCCCCAGCATTTT.

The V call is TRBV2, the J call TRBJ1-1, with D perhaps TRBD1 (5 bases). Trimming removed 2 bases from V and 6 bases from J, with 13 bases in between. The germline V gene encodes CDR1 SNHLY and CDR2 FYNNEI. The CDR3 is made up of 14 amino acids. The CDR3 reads CASSEFPGKPEAFF. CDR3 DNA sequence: TGTGCCAGCAGTGAATTCCCAGGGAAGCCTGAAGCTTTCTTT.

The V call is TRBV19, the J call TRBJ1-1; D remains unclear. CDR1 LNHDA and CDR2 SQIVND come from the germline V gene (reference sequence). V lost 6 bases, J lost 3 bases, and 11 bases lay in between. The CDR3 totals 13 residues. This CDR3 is CASRSDRYTEAFF. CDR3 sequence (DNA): TGTGCCAGTAGAAGCGACCGGTACACTGAAGCTTTCTTT.

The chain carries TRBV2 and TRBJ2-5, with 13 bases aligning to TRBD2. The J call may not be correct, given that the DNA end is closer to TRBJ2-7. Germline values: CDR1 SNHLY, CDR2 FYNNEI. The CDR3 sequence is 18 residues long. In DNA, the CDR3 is TGTGCCAGCAGTGCCCCGGGACTAGCGGGACTACCCTCCTACGAGCAGTACTTC. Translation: CASSAPGLAGLPSYEQYF.

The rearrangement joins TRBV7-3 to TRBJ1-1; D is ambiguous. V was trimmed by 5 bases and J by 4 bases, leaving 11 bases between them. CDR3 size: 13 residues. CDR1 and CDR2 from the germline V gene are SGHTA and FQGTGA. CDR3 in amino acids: CASSTASGTEAFF. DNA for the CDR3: TGTGCCAGCAGCACTGCATCCGGCACTGAAGCTTTCTTT.

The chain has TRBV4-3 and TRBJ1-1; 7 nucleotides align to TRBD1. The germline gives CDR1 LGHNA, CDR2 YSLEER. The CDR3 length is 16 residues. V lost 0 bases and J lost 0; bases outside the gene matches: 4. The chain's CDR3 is CASSQDGDSLNTEAFF. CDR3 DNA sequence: TGCGCCAGCAGCCAAGATGGGGACAGTTTGAACACTGAAGCTTTCTTT.